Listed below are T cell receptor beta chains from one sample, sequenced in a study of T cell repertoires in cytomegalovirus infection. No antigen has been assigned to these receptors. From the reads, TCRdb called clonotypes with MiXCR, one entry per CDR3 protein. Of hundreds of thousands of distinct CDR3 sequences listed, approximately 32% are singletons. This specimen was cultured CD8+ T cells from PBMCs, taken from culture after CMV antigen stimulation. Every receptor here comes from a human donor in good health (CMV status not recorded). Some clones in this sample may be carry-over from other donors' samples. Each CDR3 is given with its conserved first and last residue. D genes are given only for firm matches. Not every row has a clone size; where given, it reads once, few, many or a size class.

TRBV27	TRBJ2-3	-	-	TGTGCCAGCAGAAGACGCGCCCCTCGGGATACGCAGTATTTT	CASRRRAPRDTQYF
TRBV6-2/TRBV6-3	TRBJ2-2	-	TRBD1	TGTGCCAGCAGTTACCTTTCCCGGGACAGGGGGCCCTTGTACACCGGGGAGCTGTTTTTT	CASSYLSRDRGPLYTGELFF
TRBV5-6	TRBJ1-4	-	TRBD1	TGTGCCAGCAGCACCTCGGGACAGGGTAATGAAAAACTGTTTTTT	CASSTSGQGNEKLFF
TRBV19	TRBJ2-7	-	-	TGTGCCAGTAGTCAGGGCGGCAACGAGCAGTACTTC	CASSQGGNEQYF
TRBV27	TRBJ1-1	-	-	TGTGCCAGCCCCCGTGGGGGGGACACTGAAGCTTTCTTT	CASPRGGDTEAFF
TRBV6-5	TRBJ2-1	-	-	TGTGCCAGCAGTTACTACCGGGGGCCCTACAATGAGCAGTTCTTC	CASSYYRGPYNEQFF
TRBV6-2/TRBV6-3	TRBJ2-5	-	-	TGTGCCAGCAGTGGGGACAATCGAGAGACCCAGTACTTC	CASSGDNRETQYF
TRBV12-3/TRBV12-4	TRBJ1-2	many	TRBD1	TGTGCCATCTGGACCCTTACAGGGGCACCCTCTGGGGGCTACACCTTC	CAIWTLTGAPSGGYTF
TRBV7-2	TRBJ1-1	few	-	TGTGCCAGCAGCTTAGATGGGGTGAGCACTGAAGCTTTCTTT	CASSLDGVSTEAFF
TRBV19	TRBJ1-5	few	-	TGTGCCAGTAGTATCGCAGGCGATTCTGGGTGGCCCCAGCATTTT	CASSIAGDSGWPQHF
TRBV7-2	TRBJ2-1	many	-	TGTGCCAGCAGCCCCCTCGTCGGACCCTACAATGAGCAGTTCTTC	CASSPLVGPYNEQFF
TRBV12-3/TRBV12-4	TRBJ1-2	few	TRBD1	TGTGCCAGCAGCCACACCGGGACAGCGCATGGCTACACCTTC	CASSHTGTAHGYTF
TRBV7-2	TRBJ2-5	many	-	TGTGCCAGCAGGTTCCCCGGTGGGGTGGCGGAGACCCAGTACTTC	CASRFPGGVAETQYF
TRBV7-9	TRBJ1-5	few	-	TGTGCCAGCAGCTTAGCTGGGAGAGGGTATCAGCCCCAGCATTTT	CASSLAGRGYQPQHF
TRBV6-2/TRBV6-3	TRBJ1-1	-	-	TGTGCCAGCTTAGGACGGAGGGGAGTGTCTGAAGCTTTCTTT	CASLGRRGVSEAFF
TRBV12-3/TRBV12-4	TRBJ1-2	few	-	TGTGCCAGCAGTTTTTTAGACAGCACCAACTATGGCTACACCTTC	CASSFLDSTNYGYTF
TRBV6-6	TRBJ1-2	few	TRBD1	TGTGCCAGCTCTCGGCTGGGACAGGATAACTATGGCTACACCTTC	CASSRLGQDNYGYTF
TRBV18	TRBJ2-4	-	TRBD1	TGTGCCAGCTCACCGCTGCAGCGACAGGGAATTAACATTCAGTACTTC	CASSPLQRQGINIQYF
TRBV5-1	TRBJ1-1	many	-	TGTGCCAGCAGCTTAGTTCCTAACACTGAAGCTTTCTTT	CASSLVPNTEAFF
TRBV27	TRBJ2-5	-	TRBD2	TGTGCCAGCAGTCGCACCCTTCGGACTAGCGGGGTTCTGGAGGAGACCCAGTACTTC	CASSRTLRTSGVLEETQYF
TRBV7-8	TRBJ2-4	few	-	TGTGCCAGCAGCTTCGACGGCGTTGTGGCCAAAAACATTCAGTACTTC	CASSFDGVVAKNIQYF
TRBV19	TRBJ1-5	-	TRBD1	TGTGCCAGTAGTATATCCTGGGACAGGGGCTTTCAGCCCCAGCATTTT	CASSISWDRGFQPQHF
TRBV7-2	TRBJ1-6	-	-	TGTGCCAGCAGCTTAGGGGACGGCTATAATTCACCCCTCCACTTT	CASSLGDGYNSPLHF